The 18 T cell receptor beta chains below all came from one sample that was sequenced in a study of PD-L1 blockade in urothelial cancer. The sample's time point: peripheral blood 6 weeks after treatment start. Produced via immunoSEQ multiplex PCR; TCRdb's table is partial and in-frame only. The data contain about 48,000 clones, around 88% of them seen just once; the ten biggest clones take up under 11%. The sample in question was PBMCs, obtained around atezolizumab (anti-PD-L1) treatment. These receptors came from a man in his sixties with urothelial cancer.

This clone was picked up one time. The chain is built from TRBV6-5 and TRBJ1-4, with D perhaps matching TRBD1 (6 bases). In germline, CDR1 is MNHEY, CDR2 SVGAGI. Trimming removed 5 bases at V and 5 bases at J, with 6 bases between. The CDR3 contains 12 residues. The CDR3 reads CASSTGNEKLFF. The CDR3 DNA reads TGTGCCAGCAGTACAGGGAATGAAAAACTGTTTTTT.

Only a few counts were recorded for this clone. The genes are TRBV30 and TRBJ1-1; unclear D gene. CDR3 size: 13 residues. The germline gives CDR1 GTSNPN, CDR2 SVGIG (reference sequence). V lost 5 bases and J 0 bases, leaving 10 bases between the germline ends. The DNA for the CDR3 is TGTGCCTGGTGCAGAACCTTGAACACTGAAGCTTTCTTT. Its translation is CAWCRTLNTEAFF. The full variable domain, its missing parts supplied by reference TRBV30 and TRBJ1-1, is SQTIHQWPATLVQPVGSPLSLECTVEGTSNPNLYWYRQAAGRGLQLLFYSVGIGQISSEVPQNLSASRPQDRQFILSSKKLLLSDSGFYLCAWCRTLNTEAFFGQGTRLTVV.

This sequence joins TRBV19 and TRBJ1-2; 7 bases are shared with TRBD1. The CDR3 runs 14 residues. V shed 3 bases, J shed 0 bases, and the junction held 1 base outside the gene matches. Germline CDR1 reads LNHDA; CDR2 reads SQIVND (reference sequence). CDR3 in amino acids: CASSIQGANYGYTF. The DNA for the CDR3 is TGTGCCAGTAGTATTCAGGGGGCTAACTATGGCTACACCTTC.

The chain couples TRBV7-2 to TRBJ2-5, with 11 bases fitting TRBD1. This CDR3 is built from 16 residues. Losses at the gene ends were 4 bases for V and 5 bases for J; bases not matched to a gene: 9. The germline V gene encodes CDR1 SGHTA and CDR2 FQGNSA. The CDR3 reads CASSSWPGQGVETQYF. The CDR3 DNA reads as TGTGCCAGCAGCTCATGGCCGGGACAGGGGGTCGAGACCCAGTACTTC.

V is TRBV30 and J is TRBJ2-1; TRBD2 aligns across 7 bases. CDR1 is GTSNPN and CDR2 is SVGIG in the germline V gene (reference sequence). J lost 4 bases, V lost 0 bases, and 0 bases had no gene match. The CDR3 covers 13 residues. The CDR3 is CAWSVLAYNEQFF. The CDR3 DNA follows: TGTGCCTGGAGTGTACTAGCGTACAATGAGCAGTTCTTC.

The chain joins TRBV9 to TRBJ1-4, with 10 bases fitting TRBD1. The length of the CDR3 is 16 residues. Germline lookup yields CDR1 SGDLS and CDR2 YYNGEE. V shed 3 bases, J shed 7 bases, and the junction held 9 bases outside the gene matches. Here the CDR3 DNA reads TGTGCCAGCAGCGGGGACAGGGGTGGTGTTAGTGAAAAACTGTTTTTT. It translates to CASSGDRGGVSEKLFF.

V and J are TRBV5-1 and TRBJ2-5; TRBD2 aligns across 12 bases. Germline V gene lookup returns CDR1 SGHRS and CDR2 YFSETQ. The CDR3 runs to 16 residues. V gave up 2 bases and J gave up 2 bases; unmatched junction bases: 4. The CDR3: CASSFRTSGDQETQYF. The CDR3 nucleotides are TGCGCCAGCAGCTTTCGGACTAGCGGGGATCAAGAGACCCAGTACTTC. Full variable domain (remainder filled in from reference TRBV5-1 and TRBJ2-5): KAGVTQTPRYLIKTRGQQVTLSCSPISGHRSVSWYQQTPGQGLQFLFEYFSETQRNKGNFPGRFSGRQFSNSRSEMNVSTLELGDSALYLCASSFRTSGDQETQYFGPGTRLLVL.

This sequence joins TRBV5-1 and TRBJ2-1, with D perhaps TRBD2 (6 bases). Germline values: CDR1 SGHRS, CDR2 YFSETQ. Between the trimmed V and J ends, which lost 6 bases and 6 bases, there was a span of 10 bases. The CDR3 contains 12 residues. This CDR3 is CASTVGGNEQFF. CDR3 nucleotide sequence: TGCGCCAGCACCGTGGGGGGCAATGAGCAGTTCTTC.

The CDR3 reads CAIKDRGQGYEQYF. DNA of the CDR3: TGTGCCATCAAAGACAGGGGGCAGGGATACGAGCAGTACTTC. The chain recombines TRBV10-3 with TRBJ2-7, with 10 positions matching TRBD1. Per germline, CDR1 ENHRY and CDR2 SYGVKD. This CDR3 contains 14 residues. The V segment lost 7 bases and the J segment 4 bases; nucleotides outside the gene matches: 7.

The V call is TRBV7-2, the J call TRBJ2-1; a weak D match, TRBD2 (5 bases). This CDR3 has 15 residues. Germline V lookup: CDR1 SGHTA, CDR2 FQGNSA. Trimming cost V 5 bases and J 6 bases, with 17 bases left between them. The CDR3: CASSQRRVTSNEQFF. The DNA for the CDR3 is TGTGCCAGCAGCCAAAGGCGGGTTACCTCCAATGAGCAGTTCTTC.

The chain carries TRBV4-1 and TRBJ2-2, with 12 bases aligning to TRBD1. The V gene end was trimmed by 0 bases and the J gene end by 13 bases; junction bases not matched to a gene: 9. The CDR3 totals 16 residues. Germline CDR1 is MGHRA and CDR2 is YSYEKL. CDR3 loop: CASSQEGGQGAGGLFF. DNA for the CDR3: TGCGCCAGCAGCCAAGAGGGGGGACAGGGGGCTGGTGGGCTGTTTTTT.

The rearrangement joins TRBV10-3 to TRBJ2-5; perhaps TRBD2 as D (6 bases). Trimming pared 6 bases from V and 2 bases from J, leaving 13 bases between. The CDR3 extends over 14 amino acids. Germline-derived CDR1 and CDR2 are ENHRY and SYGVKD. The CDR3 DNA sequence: TGTGCCATCAGAGATCAGGCGGGGCAAGAGACCCAGTACTTC. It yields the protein CAIRDQAGQETQYF.

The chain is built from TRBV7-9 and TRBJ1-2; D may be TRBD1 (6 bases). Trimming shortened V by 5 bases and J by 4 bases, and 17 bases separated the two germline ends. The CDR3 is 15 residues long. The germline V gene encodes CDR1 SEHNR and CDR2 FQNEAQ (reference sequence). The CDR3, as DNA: TGTGCCAGCAGCCACCAGACGGACAGCCCCTATGGCTACACCTTC. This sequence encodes CASSHQTDSPYGYTF. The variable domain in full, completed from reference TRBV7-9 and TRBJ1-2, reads DTGVSQNPRHKITKRGQNVTFRCDPISEHNRLYWYRQTLGQGPEFLTYFQNEAQLEKSRLLSDRFSAERPKGSFSTLEIQRTEQGDSAMYLCASSHQTDSPYGYTFGSGTRLTVV.

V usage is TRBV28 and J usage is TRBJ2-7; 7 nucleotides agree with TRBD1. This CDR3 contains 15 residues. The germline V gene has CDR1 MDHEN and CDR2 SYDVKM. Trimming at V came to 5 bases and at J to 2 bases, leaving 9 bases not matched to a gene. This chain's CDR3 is CASSPLAQGAYEQYF. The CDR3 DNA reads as TGTGCCAGCAGTCCCCTTGCCCAGGGGGCCTACGAGCAGTACTTC.

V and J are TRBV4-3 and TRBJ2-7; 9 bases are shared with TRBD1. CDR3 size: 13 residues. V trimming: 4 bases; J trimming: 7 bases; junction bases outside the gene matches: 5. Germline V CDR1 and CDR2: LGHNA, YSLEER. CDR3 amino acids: CASSPTTGGEQYF. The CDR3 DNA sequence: TGCGCCAGCAGCCCTACGACAGGGGGGGAGCAGTACTTC.

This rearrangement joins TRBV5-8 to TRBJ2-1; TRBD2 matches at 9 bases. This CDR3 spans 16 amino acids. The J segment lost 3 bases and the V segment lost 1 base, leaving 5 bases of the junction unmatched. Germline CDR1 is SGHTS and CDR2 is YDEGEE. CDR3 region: CASSLLPSGVYNEQFF. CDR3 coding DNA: TGTGCCAGCAGCTTGTTGCCTAGCGGGGTCTACAATGAGCAGTTCTTC. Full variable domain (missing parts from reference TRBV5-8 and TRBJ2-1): EAGVTQSPTHLIKTRGQQATLRCSPISGHTSVYWYQQALGLGLQFLLWYDEGEERNRGNFPPRFSGRQFPNYSSELNVNALELEDSALYLCASSLLPSGVYNEQFFGPGTRLTVL.

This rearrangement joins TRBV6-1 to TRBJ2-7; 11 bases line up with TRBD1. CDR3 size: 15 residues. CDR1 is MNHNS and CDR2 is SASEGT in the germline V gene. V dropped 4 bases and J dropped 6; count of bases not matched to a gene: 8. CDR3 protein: CASSVGGQGGSEQYF. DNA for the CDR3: TGTGCCAGCAGTGTGGGGGGACAGGGGGGGTCCGAGCAGTACTTC.

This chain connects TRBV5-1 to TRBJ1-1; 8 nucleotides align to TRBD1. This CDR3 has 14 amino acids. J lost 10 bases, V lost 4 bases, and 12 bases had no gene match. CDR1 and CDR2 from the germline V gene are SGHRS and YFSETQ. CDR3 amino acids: CASSNSQGARRAFF. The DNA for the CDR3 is TGCGCCAGCAGCAATAGTCAGGGGGCTCGTAGAGCTTTCTTT. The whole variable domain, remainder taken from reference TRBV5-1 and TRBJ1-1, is KAGVTQTPRYLIKTRGQQVTLSCSPISGHRSVSWYQQTPGQGLQFLFEYFSETQRNKGNFPGRFSGRQFSNSRSEMNVSTLELGDSALYLCASSNSQGARRAFFGQGTRLTVV.